Here is one T cell receptor (beta chain) with its context. The antigen is not known. The entry originates in a study of cytotoxic CD8 clonotypes in ibrutinib-treated CLL. Study-wide context: Partial responses numbered about 24 and complete responses 2; after a median about 62 months, 14 stayed remitted and about twelve progressed. It was after a median approximately twelve months of treatment, range 6 to 36, that response samples were taken.

This CDR3 spans 11 amino acids. Germline loops: CDR1 DFQATT, CDR2 SNEGSKA (reference sequence). Trimming removed 5 bases at V and 6 bases at J, with 11 bases between. Depth targeted 1 in 200,000 to 1 in 1 million T cells, averaging about 9.2x coverage per clonotype. Method: immunoSEQ multiplex PCR; TCRdb's copy keeps in-frame clones and lacks some. The sample includes 250,000 to 350,000 clones, less than 85% of them seen just once. Study-wide points: Clonality went up at the time of ibrutinib response, stayed stable in sustained remission, and later dropped back toward its baseline level at progression.

This clonotype was obtained from a human donor with chronic lymphocytic leukemia. The rearrangement links TRBV20-1 to TRBJ2-7; possible D gene TRBD1, 5 bases. Sample: PBMCs, taken at disease progression, from a patient treated with ibrutinib. CDR3 coding DNA: TGCAGTGCTTCGACAGAGCCCGAGCAGTACTTC. It encodes CSASTEPEQYF.